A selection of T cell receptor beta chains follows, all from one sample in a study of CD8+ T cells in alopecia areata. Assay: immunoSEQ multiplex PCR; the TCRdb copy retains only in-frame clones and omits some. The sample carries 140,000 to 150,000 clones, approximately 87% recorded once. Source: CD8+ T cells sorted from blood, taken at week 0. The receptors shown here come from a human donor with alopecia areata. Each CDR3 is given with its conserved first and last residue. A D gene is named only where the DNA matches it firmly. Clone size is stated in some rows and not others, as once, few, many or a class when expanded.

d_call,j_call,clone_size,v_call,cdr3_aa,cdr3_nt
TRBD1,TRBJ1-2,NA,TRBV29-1,CSAGTGGANYGYTF,TGCAGCGCTGGGACAGGGGGAGCTAACTATGGCTACACCTTC
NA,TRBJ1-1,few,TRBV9,CASSQGPGTEAFF,TGTGCCAGCAGCCAGGGGCCCGGCACTGAAGCTTTCTTT
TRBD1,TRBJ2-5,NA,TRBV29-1,CSVVQGLGYF,TGCAGCGTTGTACAGGGGTTGGGGTACTTC
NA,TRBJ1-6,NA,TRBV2,CASSEGPQGGSPLHF,TGTGCCAGCAGTGAGGGACCCCAAGGGGGTTCACCCCTCCACTTT
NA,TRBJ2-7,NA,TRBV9,CASSRQEGSYEQYF,TGTGCCAGCAGTCGACAGGAGGGGTCCTACGAGCAGTACTTC
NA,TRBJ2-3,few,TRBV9,CASSHNTPQDTQYF,TGTGCCAGCAGCCACAACACACCGCAGGATACGCAGTATTTT
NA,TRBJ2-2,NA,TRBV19,CASFETTGELFF,TGTGCCAGTTTTGAGACCACCGGGGAGCTGTTTTTT
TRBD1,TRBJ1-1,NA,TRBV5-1,CASSWTGGNTEAFF,TGCGCCAGCAGCTGGACAGGGGGAAACACTGAAGCTTTCTTT
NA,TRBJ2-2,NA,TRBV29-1,CSVEQNTGELFF,TGCAGCGTTGAACAGAACACCGGGGAGCTGTTTTTT
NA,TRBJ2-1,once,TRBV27,CASSLSAAGLNNEQFF,TGTGCCAGCAGTTTATCGGCGGCCGGACTAAACAATGAGCAGTTCTTC
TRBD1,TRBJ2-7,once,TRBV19,CASSTSEGAAYEQYF,TGTGCCAGTAGCACGTCAGAGGGGGCGGCCTACGAGCAGTACTTC
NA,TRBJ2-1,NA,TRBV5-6,CASSLANRDNEQFF,TGTGCCAGCAGCTTGGCGAACAGGGACAATGAGCAGTTCTTC
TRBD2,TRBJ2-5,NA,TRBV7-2,CASSPGTSGRGETQYF,TGTGCCAGCAGCCCCGGGACTAGCGGGAGGGGAGAGACCCAGTACTTC
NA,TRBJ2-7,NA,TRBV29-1,CSVEDTGQNYEQYF,TGCAGCGTTGAAGATACGGGACAAAACTACGAGCAGTACTTC
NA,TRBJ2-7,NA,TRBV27,CASSEGNAYEQYF,TGTGCCAGCAGTGAAGGAAATGCCTACGAGCAGTACTTC
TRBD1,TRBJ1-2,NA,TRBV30,CAWQLLTGASGYTF,TGTGCCTGGCAGCTACTGACAGGGGCGAGCGGCTACACCTTC
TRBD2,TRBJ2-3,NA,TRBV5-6,CASSLVSSGGTDTQYF,TGTGCCAGCAGCTTGGTCTCTAGCGGGGGTACAGATACGCAGTATTTT
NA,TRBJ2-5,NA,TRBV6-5,CASSYNRKETQYF,TGTGCCAGCAGTTACAACAGGAAAGAGACCCAGTACTTC
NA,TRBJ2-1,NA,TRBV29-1,CSVEPPGRGSYNEQFF,TGCAGCGTTGAACCTCCCGGTCGGGGCTCCTACAATGAGCAGTTCTTC
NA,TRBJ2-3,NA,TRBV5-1,CASSLPLHPAGSTDTQYF,TGCGCCAGCAGCCTTCCACTTCATCCAGCGGGTAGCACAGATACGCAGTATTTT
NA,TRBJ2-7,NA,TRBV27,CASSPLGYDNEQYF,TGTGCCAGCAGCCCTCTGGGGTATGATAACGAGCAGTACTTC
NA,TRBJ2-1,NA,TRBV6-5,CASSYGGPHNEQFF,TGTGCCAGCAGTTACGGGGGGCCCCACAATGAGCAGTTCTTC
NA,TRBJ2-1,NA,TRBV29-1,CSVDGGTYNEQFF,TGCAGCGTTGATGGGGGTACCTACAATGAGCAGTTCTTC
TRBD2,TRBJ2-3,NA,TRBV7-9,CASSLAGGGVYTDTQYF,TGTGCCAGCAGCCTGGCGGGAGGTGGAGTTTATACAGATACGCAGTATTTT
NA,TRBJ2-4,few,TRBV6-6,CASSSSRGKNIQYF,TGTGCCAGCAGTTCCTCCCGAGGGAAAAACATTCAGTACTTC
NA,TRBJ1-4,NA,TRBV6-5,CASSYARANEKLFF,TGTGCCAGCAGTTACGCGAGGGCAAATGAAAAACTGTTTTTT
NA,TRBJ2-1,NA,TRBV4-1,CASSQGLLGYYNEQFF,TGCGCCAGCAGCCAAGGGTTACTAGGTTACTACAATGAGCAGTTCTTC
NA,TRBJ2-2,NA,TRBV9,CASSGRGGRDTGELFF,TGTGCCAGCAGCGGAAGAGGGGGGCGAGACACCGGGGAGCTGTTTTTT
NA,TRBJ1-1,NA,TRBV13,CASSSLEGAEAFF,TGTGCCAGCAGCTCCCTAGAGGGGGCTGAAGCTTTCTTT
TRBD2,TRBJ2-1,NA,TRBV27,CASSLAGTSDYNEQFF,TGTGCCAGCAGTTTGGCCGGGACTAGCGATTACAATGAGCAGTTCTTC
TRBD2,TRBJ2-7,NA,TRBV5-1,CASSWTSVDEQYF,TGCGCCAGCAGCTGGACTAGCGTCGACGAGCAGTACTTC
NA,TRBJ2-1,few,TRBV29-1,CSVDGAPGEQFF,TGCAGCGTTGATGGGGCCCCAGGGGAGCAGTTCTTC
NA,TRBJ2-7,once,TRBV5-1,CASSWGPTYEQYF,TGCGCCAGCAGCTGGGGACCAACCTACGAGCAGTACTTC